The 9 T cell receptor beta chains below were found in one sample sequenced in a study of cytomegalovirus exposure and HLA in healthy donors. The study ran its PCR with 60 Vbeta and 13 Jbeta primers. Profiled with immunoSEQ multiplex PCR; TCRdb holds only in-frame clones, not every one. Seen here are about 110,000 clones, roughly 70% observed once, and the top ten hold approximately 2.8%. Sample: PBMCs. The receptors here all came from a male donor in good health and CMV-seropositive.

Only one count was recorded for this clone. The gene calls are TRBV6-5 and TRBJ1-5, with D hard to call. The CDR3 has 13 residues. The germline V and J ends were trimmed by 4 bases and 4 bases, with 8 bases remaining between them. CDR1 and CDR2 from the germline V gene are MNHEY and SVGAGI. The CDR3 region is CASSFRVNQPQHF. The CDR3 bases are TGTGCCAGCAGTTTTCGGGTAAATCAGCCCCAGCATTTT.

The rearrangement joins TRBV2 to TRBJ2-3; TRBD1 aligns across 7 bases. V was pared by 4 bases and J by 2 bases, with 6 bases of the junction left unmatched. Looked up from germline, CDR1 is SNHLY and CDR2 is FYNNEI. CDR3 size: 15 residues. CDR3 nucleotide sequence: TGTGCCAGCAGTGCTGGGACAGACGCCACAGATACGCAGTATTTT. It specifies CASSAGTDATDTQYF.

This chain uses TRBV19 with TRBJ2-7, with TRBD1 matching 7 bases. Germline CDR1 and CDR2: LNHDA and SQIVND (reference sequence). The CDR3 totals 14 residues. Losses at the gene ends were 3 bases for V and 2 bases for J; bases not matched to a gene: 4. In DNA, the CDR3 is TGTGCCAGTAGTATGACAGGGAACGCCTACGAGCAGTACTTC. This translates into CASSMTGNAYEQYF.

V is TRBV6-5 and J is TRBJ2-1; 7 bases match TRBD1. Looked up from germline, CDR1 is MNHEY and CDR2 is SVGAGI. CDR3 length equals 15 residues. V lost 6 bases and J lost 4; bases outside the gene matches: 9. CDR3 amino acids: CASRSDRAMYNEQFF. Written as DNA, the CDR3 is TGTGCCAGCAGGTCAGACAGGGCGATGTACAATGAGCAGTTCTTC.

This clone was seen only once. Relative to the germline gene, one junction end is altered; a read error may explain this. The chain carries TRBV28 and TRBJ1-5, with TRBD1 identical over 10 bases. The CDR3 has 14 residues. Germline V gives CDR1 MDHEN, CDR2 SYDVKM. The CDR3 DNA reads TGTGCCAGCAGGGCGACAGGGGGCAATCAGCCCCAGAATTTT. It is translated as CASRATGGNQPQNF.

This clone was counted a single time. The rearrangement uses TRBV10-3 and TRBJ2-5; maybe TRBD2 (6 bases). Germline lookup yields CDR1 ENHRY and CDR2 SYGVKD. The length of the CDR3 is 14 residues. V was pared by 5 bases and J by 1 base, with 11 bases between. CDR3 nucleotides: TGTGCCATCAGTACGCGGGGTCCCCAAGAGACCCAGTACTTC. Its translation: CAISTRGPQETQYF.

V is TRBV4-3 and J is TRBJ2-7; TRBD2 might be the D (5 bases). CDR1 and CDR2 from the germline V gene are LGHNA and YSLEER. V was trimmed by 2 bases and J by 6 bases, leaving 14 bases between them. This CDR3 contains 14 residues. The CDR3, as DNA: TGCGCCAGCAGCCAAAACGCCGGGGTGGGCGAGCAGTACTTC. Translation gives CASSQNAGVGEQYF.

The chain joins TRBV28 to TRBJ2-7, with 7 bases aligning to TRBD2. The length of the CDR3 is 14 residues. V was pared by 8 bases and J by 3 bases, with 10 bases of the junction left unmatched. Germline V gene data show CDR1 as MDHEN and CDR2 as SYDVKM. The CDR3, as DNA: TGTGCCAGCGGACTGGGGCCTAGCGGCTACGAGCAGTACTTC. Residues: CASGLGPSGYEQYF.

This clone has only a few counts. The gene calls are TRBV4-1 and TRBJ1-1; 10 bases match TRBD1. The CDR3 loop spans 16 amino acids. Germline values: CDR1 MGHRA, CDR2 YSYEKL. The trim removed 3 bases at V and 0 bases at J, leaving 4 bases unmatched. Here the CDR3 reads CASSQGTGAMNTEAFF. The CDR3 nucleotides are TGCGCCAGCAGCCAGGGGACAGGGGCGATGAACACTGAAGCTTTCTTT.